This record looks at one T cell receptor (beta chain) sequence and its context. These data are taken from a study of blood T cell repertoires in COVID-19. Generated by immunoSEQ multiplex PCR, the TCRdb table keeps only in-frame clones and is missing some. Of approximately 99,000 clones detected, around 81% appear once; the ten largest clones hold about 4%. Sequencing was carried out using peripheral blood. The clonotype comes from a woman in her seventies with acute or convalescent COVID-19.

The CDR3 coding sequence is TGTGCCTGGAGTCCGGTGGGGGGCGGGGAGCTGTTTTTT. Its translation is CAWSPVGGGELFF. V usage is TRBV30 and J usage is TRBJ2-2; D may be TRBD2 (6 bases). With 2 bases removed from V and 7 bases from J, the gap between germline ends came to 11 bases. The CDR3 has 13 amino acids. CDR1 is GTSNPN and CDR2 is SVGIG in the germline V gene (reference sequence).